The 8 T cell receptor beta chains below were found in one sample sequenced in a study of metastatic and nonmetastatic thyroid tumors. TCRdb reanalyzed the PCR reads via MiXCR. The table has 24,000 or so clones, approximately 11% seen once. Prior to thyroid surgery, none of the patients had received any treatment. The sequencing sample was made of blood. The receptors originated from a female donor with papillary thyroid cancer or a benign thyroid nodule (not recorded which). Some clones in this sample may be carry-over from other donors' samples.

There are many counts of this clone. This chain joins TRBV6-2 or TRBV6-3 and TRBJ2-1; 8 nucleotides align to TRBD1. Germline values: CDR1 MNHEY, CDR2 SVGEGT. J was trimmed by 4 bases and V by 4 bases; bases with no gene match: 18. CDR3 length equals 19 residues. For the CDR3, the DNA is TGTGCCAGCAGTTCGCTCGGACAGGGTAGTTTCTTCCGTTACAATGAGCAGTTCTTC. It encodes CASSSLGQGSFFRYNEQFF.

This clone was detected many times. This chain links TRBV29-1 with TRBJ2-7, with TRBD2 matching over 9 bases. This CDR3 has 14 residues. The germline CDR1 and CDR2 sequences are SQVTM and ANQGSEA. Germline trimming cut 2 bases from V and 4 bases from J; bases unmatched to any gene: 6. The chain's CDR3 is CSVEPREGLYEQYF. DNA of the CDR3: TGCAGCGTTGAACCGCGGGAGGGTTTGTACGAGCAGTACTTC.

The sample holds a few counts of this clone. V usage is TRBV6-1 and J usage is TRBJ1-2, with TRBD1 as a possible D gene (5 bases). The germline gives CDR1 MNHNS, CDR2 SASEGT. The CDR3 length is 12 residues. The V end was cut by 3 bases, the J end by 9 bases, with 11 bases between. The CDR3 DNA is TGTGCCAGCAGTGAGGTCAGGGAGTGCTACACCTTC. Residues: CASSEVRECYTF.

The V and J genes are TRBV5-8 and TRBJ2-7; 8 nucleotides line up with TRBD2. The CDR3 sequence is 15 residues long. Looked up from germline, CDR1 is SGHTS and CDR2 is YDEGEE. CDR3 region: CSISRSGGGTYEQYF. CDR3 nucleotides: TGTTCCATCAGCCGGAGCGGGGGAGGAACCTACGAGCAGTACTTC. The entire variable domain, with the rest obtained from reference TRBV5-8 and TRBJ2-7, is as follows: EAGVTQSPTHLIKTRGQQATLRCSPISGHTSVYWYQQALGLGLQFLLWYDEGEERNRGNFPPRFSGRQFPNYSSELNVNALELEDSALYLCSISRSGGGTYEQYFGPGTRLTVT.

Relative to its sample, this clone is medium-sized (0.01 to 0.1%). The chain recombines TRBV6-1 with TRBJ2-1; 7 nucleotides match TRBD2. The CDR3 consists of 15 residues. V shed 8 bases, J shed 3 bases, and the junction held 10 bases outside the gene matches. Germline V gives CDR1 MNHNS, CDR2 SASEGT. CDR3 in DNA: TGTGCCAGCTTCCCGACGGGCGGGGGCTACAATGAGCAGTTCTTC. Protein sequence: CASFPTGGGYNEQFF.

This clone appeared many times. This chain joins TRBV11-3 and TRBJ2-2, with a possible D match to TRBD1 (6 bases). Trimming shortened V by 4 bases and J by 6 bases, and 15 bases separated the two germline ends. The CDR3 spans 15 residues. The germline V gene has CDR1 SGHNT and CDR2 YENEEA. CDR3 coding DNA: TGTGCCAGCAGCTCAGCCCTCAGGGGTTCCGGGGAGCTGTTTTTT. It codes for CASSSALRGSGELFF.

In its sample, this clone was seen many times. The V and J genes are TRBV28 and TRBJ2-3; 8 nucleotides agree with TRBD2. This CDR3 is 14 amino acids long. V dropped 4 bases and J dropped 6; count of bases not matched to a gene: 6. Germline CDR1 MDHEN, CDR2 SYDVKM. Written as DNA, the CDR3 is TGTGCCAGCAGTTCCCCGGGAGGGCTGGATACGCAGTATTTT. This gives the protein CASSSPGGLDTQYF.

Ten or more counts support this clone. Distinct nucleotide sequences in the sample also encode this CDR3. CDR3 in DNA: TGTGCCAGCTGCGATAGGGAGCTCAGCAATGAGCAGTTCTTC. Amino acids: CASCDRELSNEQFF. The chain combines TRBV6-2 or TRBV6-3 with TRBJ2-1; TRBD2 might be the D (5 bases). The CDR3 has 14 amino acids. The ends were cut back, 8 bases at V and 6 bases at J, with 17 bases in the middle. Germline loops: CDR1 MNHEY, CDR2 SVGEGT.